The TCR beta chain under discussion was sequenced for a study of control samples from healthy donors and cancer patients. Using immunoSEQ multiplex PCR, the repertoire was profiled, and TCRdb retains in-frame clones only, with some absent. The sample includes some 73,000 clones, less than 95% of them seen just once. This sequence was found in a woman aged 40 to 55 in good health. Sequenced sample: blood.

CDR3 in amino acids: CASRAGMNTEAFF. CDR3 DNA: TGTGCCAGCAGAGCAGGGATGAACACTGAAGCTTTCTTT. The chain couples TRBV2 to TRBJ1-1; D is possibly TRBD1 (5 bases). Germline CDR1 SNHLY, CDR2 FYNNEI. Trimming pared 6 bases from V and 0 bases from J, leaving 8 bases between. The CDR3 is 13 residues long.